The sequence of this T cell receptor beta chain was determined in a study of blood T cell repertoires in COVID-19. The wider study: The analysed material was cDNA or gDNA that came from T cells, B-cell-depleted T cells, or PBMCs.

Measured with immunoSEQ multiplex PCR; TCRdb has only the in-frame clones, and not every one. The data contain about 250,000 clones, 65% to 90% of them singletons. The junction had 13 bases not matched to a gene; V was cut back by 1 base and J by 4 bases. The V gene's germline CDR1 is MGHDK and CDR2 SYGVNS. This CDR3 region has 18 residues. Participants spanned ages about 18 to 100 years and resided in over 20 US areas. The receptor comes from a woman aged 45-59 years with acute COVID-19. J is TRBJ1-2 and V is TRBV25-1; 9 bases match TRBD1. Sequencing used PBMCs or T cells enriched from blood (not recorded which). The CDR3 here is CASSESRLQDRGGYGYTF. The CDR3 nucleotides read TGTGCCAGCAGTGAATCAAGGCTCCAGGACAGGGGAGGCTATGGCTACACCTTC.